These 22 T cell receptor beta chains were sequenced from one sample in a study of CD8+ T cells in alopecia areata. cDNA prepared by RNA extraction and subsequent reverse transcription served as the template for sequencing. Method: immunoSEQ multiplex PCR; TCRdb's copy keeps in-frame clones and lacks some. The profile shows a few hundred thousand clones, just over 65% of them singletons. Documented treatment: oral pan-JAK inhibitor, 5-10 mg twice daily. This specimen consisted of CD4+ T cells sorted from blood, obtained around week 42, from a patient treated with tofacitinib. All receptors come from a human donor with alopecia areata.

This sequence joins TRBV6-6 and TRBJ1-2; tentative D call: TRBD1 (6 bases). CDR3 size: 14 residues. CDR1 is MNHNY, CDR2 SVGAGI, per germline (reference sequence). Trimming stripped 2 bases from V and 1 base from J, with 8 bases between. The CDR3 bases are TGTGCCAGCAGTTACCAGGGGCTTAACTATGGCTACACCTTC. Its translation is CASSYQGLNYGYTF.

In this sample, this clone is medium-sized (0.01 to 0.1%). The chain couples TRBV27 to TRBJ2-7, with D possibly being TRBD2 (6 bases). The CDR3 has 14 residues. Germline CDR1 is MNHEY and CDR2 is SMNVEV (reference sequence). V lost 2 bases to trimming and J lost 3 bases, with 11 bases between them. The CDR3 sequence: CASSLVGGSYEQYF. As DNA, the CDR3 is TGTGCCAGCAGTTTAGTTGGGGGGAGCTACGAGCAGTACTTC.

The chain employs TRBV5-1 and TRBJ2-5; no clear D. Trimming left V 4 bases short and J 0 bases short, with 1 base between. Germline lookup yields CDR1 SGHRS and CDR2 YFSETQ. The CDR3 contains 11 residues. CDR3: CASSNQETQYF. CDR3 DNA sequence: TGCGCCAGCAGCAACCAAGAGACCCAGTACTTC.

The V call is TRBV6-6, the J call TRBJ1-1, with unresolved D. Germline V gene sequence: CDR1 MNHNY, CDR2 SVGAGI (reference sequence). This CDR3 has 11 residues. V was shortened by 3 bases and J by 7 bases, with 6 bases between the two germline ends. The DNA of the CDR3 is TGTGCCAGCAGTTATTTCATTGAAGCTTTCTTT. Its protein product is CASSYFIEAFF.

The genes are TRBV2 and TRBJ1-2; 8 bases match TRBD1. This CDR3 has 14 residues. Trimming removed 8 bases from V and 2 bases from J; junction bases left unmatched: 7. CDR1 SNHLY and CDR2 FYNNEI come from the germline V gene. The CDR3 is CASLTGDLNYGYTF. CDR3 sequence (DNA): TGTGCCAGCCTGACAGGGGACCTAAACTATGGCTACACCTTC.

This clone showed up just a few times. Other DNA sequences in the same sample also yield this CDR3. The chain is built from TRBV30 and TRBJ1-1; D may be TRBD1 (6 bases). Per the germline V gene, CDR1 is GTSNPN and CDR2 is SVGIG (reference sequence). V lost 0 bases and J 1 base, leaving 6 bases between the germline ends. The CDR3 sequence is 13 residues long. CDR3 nucleotide sequence: TGTGCCTGGAGTGTAGGGGGGAACACTGAAGCTTTCTTT. It is translated as CAWSVGGNTEAFF.

The chain couples TRBV29-1 to TRBJ1-1; TRBD1 might be the D (6 bases). V was cut by 5 bases and J by 7 bases, with 14 bases left in between. The CDR3 is 12 amino acids. Germline CDR1 is SQVTM and CDR2 is ANQGSEA. CDR3 sequence: CSVQEGGIEAFF. The CDR3 DNA follows: TGCAGCGTTCAGGAGGGGGGAATTGAAGCTTTCTTT.

The chain recombines TRBV7-2 with TRBJ2-7; 8 bases fit TRBD2. The ends lost 5 bases at V and 4 bases at J; junction bases unmatched: 7. The CDR3 totals 14 residues. Germline-derived CDR1 and CDR2 are SGHTA and FQGNSA. CDR3 protein: CASSPRGGGYEQYF. The CDR3 nucleotides read TGTGCCAGCAGCCCCCGGGGGGGCGGGTACGAGCAGTACTTC.

V and J are TRBV7-2 and TRBJ2-3; 7 positions agree with TRBD2. The germline V gene encodes CDR1 SGHTA and CDR2 FQGNSA. The CDR3 extends over 14 amino acids. V shed 3 bases and J 4 bases; nucleotides not matched to a gene: 4. CDR3 sequence reads: CASSFGLVSDTQYF. The CDR3 DNA follows: TGTGCCAGCAGCTTTGGACTAGTGTCAGATACGCAGTATTTT.

This clone has a handful of counts. V gene TRBV29-1 combines with J gene TRBJ1-2; 7 nucleotides match TRBD1. J gave up 1 base and V 4 bases, and 6 bases lay outside the gene matches. The CDR3 spans 14 residues. Looked up from germline, CDR1 is SQVTM and CDR2 is ANQGSEA. CDR3 DNA: TGCAGCGTTGTACAGGGGACCGTTAACTATGGCTACACCTTC. This codes for CSVVQGTVNYGYTF.

CDR3 sequence (DNA): TGCGCCAGCAGCCAAGATAGTCTAGCGGGGGGTAGCACAGATACGCAGTATTTT. This gives the protein CASSQDSLAGGSTDTQYF. The chain employs TRBV4-1 and TRBJ2-3; 11 bases align to TRBD2. CDR1 is MGHRA, CDR2 YSYEKL, per germline. The CDR3 extends over 18 amino acids. Trimming removed 0 bases from V and 0 bases from J; junction bases left unmatched: 5.

The V gene is TRBV19, the J gene TRBJ1-5, with D uncertain. The CDR3 is 14 residues long. The germline CDR1 and CDR2 sequences are LNHDA and SQIVND (reference sequence). V was trimmed by 3 bases and J by 7 bases, leaving 13 bases between them. Written as DNA, the CDR3 is TGTGCCAGTAGTATTAAGTGGTCGGCCCAGCCCCAGCATTTT. It translates to CASSIKWSAQPQHF.

The chain employs TRBV15 and TRBJ2-5; perhaps TRBD1 as D (6 bases). Deletions cut 1 base from V and 5 bases from J, with 11 bases between. CDR3 length: 14 amino acids. CDR1 and CDR2 from the germline V gene are LNHNV and YYDKDF (reference sequence). This CDR3 reads CATSRVGGRETQYF. In DNA, the CDR3 is TGTGCCACCAGCAGAGTAGGGGGACGGGAGACCCAGTACTTC.

V gene TRBV4-1 combines with J gene TRBJ2-3, with D perhaps TRBD1 (5 bases). V lost 1 base and J lost 3, with 14 bases in between. Germline values: CDR1 MGHRA, CDR2 YSYEKL. The CDR3 runs to 16 residues. CDR3 nucleotides: TGCGCCAGCAGCCAAGGATCAGGGATTATGACAGATACGCAGTATTTT. This codes for CASSQGSGIMTDTQYF.

This clone turned up a few times. This chain links TRBV29-1 with TRBJ2-3; no definite D call. The CDR3 length is 12 residues. CDR1 and CDR2 from the germline V gene are SQVTM and ANQGSEA. The V end lost 7 bases, the J end lost 3 bases, and 11 bases lay between the germline ends. The CDR3 sequence: CSASSWTDTQYF. The CDR3 DNA is TGCAGCGCTAGTAGTTGGACAGATACGCAGTATTTT.

The chain carries TRBV6-6 and TRBJ1-1; D unclear. Germline V gene lookup returns CDR1 MNHNY and CDR2 SVGAGI (reference sequence). V dropped 11 bases and J dropped 1 base, with 11 bases sitting between them. This CDR3 spans 12 amino acids. This chain's CDR3 is CAHRHSNTEAFF. CDR3 nucleotides: TGTGCCCACCGCCACTCGAACACTGAAGCTTTCTTT.

The V gene is TRBV7-9, the J gene TRBJ1-1, with D uncertain. The V gene's germline CDR1 is SEHNR and CDR2 FQNEAQ (reference sequence). Trimming cost V 1 base and J 8 bases, with 5 bases left between them. The CDR3 spans 11 residues. CDR3 region: CASSLDAEAFF. The CDR3 DNA sequence: TGTGCCAGCAGCTTAGACGCGGAAGCTTTCTTT. Filled out from reference TRBV7-9 and TRBJ1-1, the complete variable domain reads DTGVSQNPRHKITKRGQNVTFRCDPISEHNRLYWYRQTLGQGPEFLTYFQNEAQLEKSRLLSDRFSAERPKGSFSTLEIQRTEQGDSAMYLCASSLDAEAFFGQGTRLTVV.

This clone is a singleton in its sample. The chain's CDR3 is CAWSHGGQEETQYF. In DNA form, the CDR3 reads TGTGCCTGGAGTCATGGGGGGCAGGAGGAGACCCAGTACTTC. The rearrangement links TRBV30 to TRBJ2-5; D is tentatively TRBD1 or TRBD2 (6 bases each). CDR3 length equals 14 residues. From germline, CDR1 is GTSNPN and CDR2 SVGIG (reference sequence). The V end was cut by 2 bases, the J end by 5 bases, with 15 bases between.

The chain recombines TRBV6-1 with TRBJ1-5; possible D gene TRBD1, 5 bases. Per germline, CDR1 MNHNS and CDR2 SASEGT. CDR3 length equals 15 residues. V lost 4 bases, J lost 0 bases, and 10 bases lay in between. In DNA, the CDR3 is TGTGCCAGCAGTGGAGGACAATATAGCAATCAGCCCCAGCATTTT. It codes for CASSGGQYSNQPQHF.

The rearrangement joins TRBV29-1 to TRBJ2-1; 7 bases are a match to TRBD2. Germline values: CDR1 SQVTM, CDR2 ANQGSEA. Germline trimming cut 6 bases from V and 4 bases from J; bases unmatched to any gene: 3. This CDR3 comprises 12 residues. CDR3 sequence (DNA): TGCAGCGTGGGACTAACTTACAATGAGCAGTTCTTC. This translates into CSVGLTYNEQFF.

The chain carries TRBV20-1 and TRBJ1-1; no clear D gene. Germline CDR1 reads DFQATT; CDR2 reads SNEGSKA (reference sequence). CDR3 length equals 11 residues. Trimming removed 6 bases at V and 6 bases at J, with 11 bases between. In DNA, the CDR3 is TGCAGTGCCCAACCGGGGTCTGAAGCTTTCTTT. Translating it yields CSAQPGSEAFF.

The rearrangement joins TRBV11-2 to TRBJ2-7; 10 positions match TRBD1. V trimming: 4 bases; J trimming: 1 base; junction bases outside the gene matches: 4. The germline CDR1 and CDR2 sequences are SGHAT and FQNNGV. The CDR3 is 15 amino acids. CDR3 amino acids: CASSSRTGGSYEQYF. CDR3 coding DNA: TGTGCCAGCAGCTCCCGGACAGGGGGGTCCTACGAGCAGTACTTC.